There are a few counts of the clone carrying this T cell receptor (beta chain). Its antigen is currently unknown. This sample is part of a study of T cells in Graves' hyperthyroidism and ophthalmopathy. The V and J ends lost 3 bases and 3 bases, in that order; junction bases with no gene match: 7. The V gene's germline CDR1 is MNHEY and CDR2 SVGEGT. The CDR3 runs to 16 residues. Findings and limits, study-wide: Ophthalmopathy was model-predicted a median about 7.1 months pre-onset.

The PBMCs were sourced from fresh peripheral blood (approximately 9 ml). Regions amplified from RNA transcripts were the TCR beta CDR3 regions. The HTBI set primed first-round TCR CDR3 RT-PCR. TCRdb itself ran the multiplex PCR reads through MiXCR, one entry per CDR3 protein. The sample contains fewer than 400,000 distinct CDR3 sequences, 16% of which appear only once. The gene calls are TRBV6-2 or TRBV6-3 and TRBJ1-4; TRBD1 matches 7 bases. The TCR sequence derives from a man aged 25 to 45 with Graves' hyperthyroidism. The material sequenced was blood. The CDR3 region is CASSYPPGQPNEKLFF. Written as DNA, the CDR3 is TGTGCCAGCAGTTATCCACCGGGACAGCCTAATGAAAAACTGTTTTTT.